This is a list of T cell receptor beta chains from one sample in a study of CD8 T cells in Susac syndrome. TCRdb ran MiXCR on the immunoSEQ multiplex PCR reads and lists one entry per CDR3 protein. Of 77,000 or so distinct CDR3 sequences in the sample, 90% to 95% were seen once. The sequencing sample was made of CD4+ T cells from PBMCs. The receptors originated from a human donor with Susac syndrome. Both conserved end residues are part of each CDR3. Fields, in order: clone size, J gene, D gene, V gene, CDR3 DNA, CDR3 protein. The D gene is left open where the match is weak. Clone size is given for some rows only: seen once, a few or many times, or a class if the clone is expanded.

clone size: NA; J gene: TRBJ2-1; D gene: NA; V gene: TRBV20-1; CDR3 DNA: TGCAGTGCTAGGCCGGTGTTAACTAGCAGCCCCTCCTACAATGAGCAGTTCTTC; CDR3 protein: CSARPVLTSSPSYNEQFF
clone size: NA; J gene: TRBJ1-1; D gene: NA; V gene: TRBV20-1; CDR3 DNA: TGCAGTGCTCCCGATCGGGGCACTGAAGCTTTCTTT; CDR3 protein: CSAPDRGTEAFF
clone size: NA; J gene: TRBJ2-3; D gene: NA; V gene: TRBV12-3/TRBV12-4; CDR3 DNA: TGTGCCAGCACCCCCCGGGGTGGGAGCACAGATACGCAGTATTTT; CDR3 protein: CASTPRGGSTDTQYF
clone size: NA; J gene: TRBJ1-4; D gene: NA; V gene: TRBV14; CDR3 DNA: TGTGCCAGCAGCCTAACACGGTTGCCTAATGAAAAACTGTTTTTT; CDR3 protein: CASSLTRLPNEKLFF
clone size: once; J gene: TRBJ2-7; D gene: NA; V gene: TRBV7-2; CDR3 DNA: TGTGCCAGCAGCTTAAGAGCCTCCGGTTCCTACGAGCAGTACTTC; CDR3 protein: CASSLRASGSYEQYF
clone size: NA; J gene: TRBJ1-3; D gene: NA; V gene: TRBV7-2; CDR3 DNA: TGTGCCAGCAGCTCCCGACAGACCCTCTCTGGAAACACCATATATTTT; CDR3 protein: CASSSRQTLSGNTIYF
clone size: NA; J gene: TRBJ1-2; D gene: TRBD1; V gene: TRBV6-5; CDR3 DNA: TGTGCCAGCAGTTACGACAGGGAGGGCTATGGCTACACCTTC; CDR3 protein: CASSYDREGYGYTF
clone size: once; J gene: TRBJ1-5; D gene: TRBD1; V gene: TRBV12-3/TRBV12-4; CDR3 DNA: TGTGCCAGCACCATAGGGGGACAGGCTGGCAATCAGCCCCAGCATTTT; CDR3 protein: CASTIGGQAGNQPQHF
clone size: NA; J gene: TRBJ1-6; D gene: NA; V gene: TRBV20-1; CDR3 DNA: TGCAGTGCTAGAATCATTTTTGAGAATTCACCCCTCCACTTT; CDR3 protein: CSARIIFENSPLHF
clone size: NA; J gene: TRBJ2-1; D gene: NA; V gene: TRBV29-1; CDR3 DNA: TGCAGCGTTGGGTGGGGGGAGCAGTTCTTC; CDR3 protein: CSVGWGEQFF
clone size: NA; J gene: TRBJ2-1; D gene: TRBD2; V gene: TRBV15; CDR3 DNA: TGTGCCACCAGCGGAAACTTAGCGGGAGGGCGGAATGAGCAGTTCTTC; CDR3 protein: CATSGNLAGGRNEQFF
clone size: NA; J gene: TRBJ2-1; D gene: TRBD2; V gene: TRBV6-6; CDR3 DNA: TGTGCCAGCAGTCTCGGACTAGATCAAGTGAGTGAGCAGTTCTTC; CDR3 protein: CASSLGLDQVSEQFF
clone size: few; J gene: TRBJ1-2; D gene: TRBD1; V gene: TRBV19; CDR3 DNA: TGTGCCAGTAGTCGGGACAGTAACTATGGCTACACCTTC; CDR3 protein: CASSRDSNYGYTF
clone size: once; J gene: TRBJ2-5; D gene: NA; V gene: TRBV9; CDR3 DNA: TGTGCCAGCAGCGTTTCGTCAGGACCTCAAGAGACCCAGTACTTC; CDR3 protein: CASSVSSGPQETQYF
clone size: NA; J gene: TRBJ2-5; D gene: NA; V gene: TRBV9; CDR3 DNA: TGTGCCAGCAGTGGAGCGGGTGAGGCCCAGTACTTC; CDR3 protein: CASSGAGEAQYF
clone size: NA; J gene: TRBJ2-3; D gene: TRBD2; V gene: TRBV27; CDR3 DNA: TGTGCCAGCAGTTTAGGGCTAGCGGTGGCAGATACGCAGTATTTT; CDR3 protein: CASSLGLAVADTQYF
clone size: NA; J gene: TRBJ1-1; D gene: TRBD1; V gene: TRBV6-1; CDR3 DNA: TGTGCCAGCAGTGGTACAGGGGGCAATACTGAAGCTTTCTTT; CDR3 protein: CASSGTGGNTEAFF
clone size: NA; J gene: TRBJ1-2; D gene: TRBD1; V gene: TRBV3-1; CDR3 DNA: TGTGCCAGCAGCCAACCCCGACAGGGGGATGGCTACACCTTC; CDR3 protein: CASSQPRQGDGYTF
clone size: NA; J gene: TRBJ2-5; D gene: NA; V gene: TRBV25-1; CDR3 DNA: TGTGCCAGCAGTGAACGTACCGGGGAGACCCAGTACTTC; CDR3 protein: CASSERTGETQYF
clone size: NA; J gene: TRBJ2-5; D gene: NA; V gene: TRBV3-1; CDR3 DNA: TGTGCCAGCAGCCAAGATAAACCTCTTTTGGCCCAGTACTTC; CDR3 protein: CASSQDKPLLAQYF